Sequencing of this TCR beta chain was carried out in a study of blood T cell repertoires in COVID-19. Trimming removed 0 bases at V and 0 bases at J, with 12 bases between. Germline V lookup: CDR1 SNHLY, CDR2 FYNNEI. This CDR3 spans 17 amino acids. Sequencing used immunoSEQ multiplex PCR; TCRdb keeps in-frame clones, though not all of them. The table has over 300,000 clones, approximately 85% seen once. The origin of this receptor is a man aged 25 to 45 who had recovered from COVID-19. Specimen: PBMCs or T cells enriched from blood (not recorded which). This rearrangement joins TRBV2 to TRBJ1-3; D might be TRBD1 (5 bases). CDR3 protein: CASSEAGGTSSGNTIYF. The CDR3, as DNA: TGTGCCAGCAGTGAAGCGGGAGGGACTAGCTCTGGAAACACCATATATTTT.